The clone carrying this T cell receptor beta chain came up a few times. Its cognate antigen is unknown. TCRdb analysed the 5' RACE reads with MiXCR anew, one entry per CDR3 protein. The table lists tens of thousands of distinct CDR3 sequences, about 7% of them singletons, with roughly 5.1% in the top ten. The record originates from a study of early T cells in non-severe SARS-CoV-2 infection. The CDR3 consists of 15 residues. The trim removed 0 bases at V and 5 bases at J, leaving 5 bases unmatched. Per germline, CDR1 MGHRA and CDR2 YSYEKL. General observations from the study: CD4 and private specificities were missed by VDJdb matching, which favored anti-spike CD8 responses.

The sample consisted of whole blood. The clonotype originates from an adult who was a healthcare worker with PCR-confirmed SARS-CoV-2 infection or an uninfected control (not recorded which). This chain uses TRBV4-1 with TRBJ1-2; 8 nucleotides line up with TRBD1. The CDR3 sequence: CASSQDGQGAYGYTF. CDR3 bases: TGCGCCAGCAGCCAAGATGGTCAGGGGGCGTATGGCTACACCTTC.